This T cell receptor beta chain derives from a study of molecular identifiers for immune sequencing clone quantification. Study in general: Four of five RNA aliquots from around 18,000 or 91,000 naive CD8 T cells were sequenced. Findings and caveats of the study: Clones carrying above 20 RNA copies accounted for over 99% of effector molecules, under 1% in naive cells. Among 800,000 to 1,000,000 naive cells, as was reported, spiked Jurkat TCR RNA from one cell was detectable.

Germline values: CDR1 MDHEN, CDR2 SYDVKM. V was clipped by 4 bases and J by 0 bases, with 16 bases between them. The CDR3 covers 16 residues. Naive CD8 T cells were FACS-sorted by CD8+CD4-CCR7+CD45RA+ markers. TCRdb reanalysed the PCR reads using MiXCR and keeps one entry per CDR3 protein. The repertoire has hundreds of thousands of distinct CDR3 sequences, 20% to 25% of them found once; the top ten carry approximately 0.8%. This clonotype has only a few counts. Its cognate antigen is unknown. This TCR was sampled from a human donor in good health. Some libraries in this study had Jurkat cell RNA spiked in. The chain has TRBV28 and TRBJ2-7; D possibly corresponds to TRBD1 (6 bases). The source material was naive CD8+ T cells from blood, with Jurkat cell RNA spiked in. Subset: FACS-sorted CD8+CD4-CCR7+CD45RA+ naive T cells. CDR3: CASSYPLTGTSYEQYF. CDR3 DNA: TGTGCCAGCAGTTACCCCCTCACAGGGACCTCCTACGAGCAGTACTTC. Combining the CDR3 with reference TRBV28 and TRBJ2-7 gives the whole variable domain DVKVTQSSRYLVKRTGEKVFLECVQDMDHENMFWYRQDPGLGLRLIYFSYDVKMKEKGDIPEGYSVSREKKERFSLILESASTNQTSMYLCASSYPLTGTSYEQYFGPGTRLTVT.